A single sample is the source of the 15 T cell receptor beta chains below, sequenced in a study of T cells in Graves' hyperthyroidism and ophthalmopathy. Amplification of TCR beta CDR3 regions was performed using RNA transcripts as template. Carried out on the TCR CDR3, a first-round RT-PCR used the HTBI primer set. TCRdb ran MiXCR on the multiplex PCR reads and lists one entry per CDR3 protein. The data show about 210,000 distinct CDR3 sequences, with roughly a sixth seen just once and around 50% held by the top ten. The sequenced sample consisted of blood. All receptors derive from a man aged 50 or older with Graves' hyperthyroidism.

Concerning this clonotype: This may be a read error, as it is one base from a much larger clone. This chain uses TRBV30 with TRBJ2-4, with D hard to call. V lost 5 bases to trimming and J lost 2 bases, with 7 bases between them. This CDR3 has 12 amino acids. The germline CDR1 and CDR2 sequences are GTSNPN and SVGIG (reference sequence). The CDR3 protein is CAWAETKNIQYF. The DNA for the CDR3 is TGTGCCTGGGCAGAAACCAAAAACATTCAGTACTTC.

The CDR3 nucleotides read TGTGCCACCAGTGAGGGAGGGGGGAATCAGCCCCAGCATTTT. Its translation: CATSEGGGNQPQHF. V is TRBV24-1 and J is TRBJ1-5; TRBD1 might be the D (6 bases). V gave up 4 bases and J gave up 4 bases, with 10 bases separating them. CDR1 is KGHDR, CDR2 SFDVKD, per germline. The CDR3 is 14 residues long.

This clonotype was observed a handful of times. The rearrangement uses TRBV28 and TRBJ2-7; D unclear. Trimming stripped 3 bases from V and 6 bases from J, with 12 bases between. Per the germline V gene, CDR1 is MDHEN and CDR2 is SYDVKM. CDR3 length equals 13 residues. In DNA, the CDR3 is TGTGCCAGCAGTTTTTCTAACTACGCCGAGCAGTACTTC. Translated: CASSFSNYAEQYF.

This clonotype has only a few counts. This sequence joins TRBV5-1 and TRBJ2-1, with 9 bases matching TRBD2. The CDR3 consists of 15 residues. After removal of 4 bases from V and 3 bases from J, the junction contained 5 bases not matched to a gene. The germline V gene encodes CDR1 SGHRS and CDR2 YFSETQ. In DNA, the CDR3 is TGCGCCAGCAGCCCCAGACTAGCGGACTACAATGAGCAGTTCTTC. Translated, it gives CASSPRLADYNEQFF.

The J gene is TRBJ2-3, the V gene TRBV6-1; no clear D. V was trimmed by 5 bases and J by 6 bases, leaving 15 bases between them. This CDR3 spans 14 amino acids. Looked up from germline, CDR1 is MNHNS and CDR2 is SASEGT. The CDR3: CASSQVPSWDTQYF. The CDR3 coding sequence is TGTGCCAGCAGTCAGGTACCCTCATGGGATACGCAGTATTTT.

This clonotype was observed many times. V and J are TRBV7-6 and TRBJ2-7; possibly TRBD2 for D (5 bases). Trimming stripped 5 bases from V and 3 bases from J, with 11 bases between. Per the germline V gene, CDR1 is SGHVS and CDR2 is FNYEAQ. This CDR3 spans 13 amino acids. The CDR3 is CASSVAGVYEQYF. In DNA, the CDR3 is TGTGCCAGCAGCGTCGCCGGGGTCTACGAGCAGTACTTC. Supplemented by reference TRBV7-6 and TRBJ2-7, the full variable domain reads GAGVSQSPRYKVTKRGQDVALRCDPISGHVSLYWYRQALGQGPEFLTYFNYEAQQDKSGLPNDRFSAERPEGSISTLTIQRTEQRDSAMYRCASSVAGVYEQYFGPGTRLTVT.

CDR3 bases: TGCGCCAGCAGATTAACAGGGTTTCACGAGCAGTACTTC. Its protein is CASRLTGFHEQYF. The rearrangement uses TRBV5-1 and TRBJ2-7; D is perhaps TRBD1 (6 bases). CDR3 size: 13 residues. V dropped 5 bases and J dropped 5 bases, with 14 bases sitting between them. Germline-derived CDR1 and CDR2 are SGHRS and YFSETQ. The entire variable domain, with the rest obtained from reference TRBV5-1 and TRBJ2-7, is as follows: KAGVTQTPRYLIKTRGQQVTLSCSPISGHRSVSWYQQTPGQGLQFLFEYFSETQRNKGNFPGRFSGRQFSNSRSEMNVSTLELGDSALYLCASRLTGFHEQYFGPGTRLTVT.

This clonotype was detected only a few times. This chain uses TRBV19 with TRBJ2-7, with D possibly TRBD1 on 6 matching bases. This CDR3 has 15 residues. The germline V gene encodes CDR1 LNHDA and CDR2 SQIVND (reference sequence). V was shortened by 3 bases and J by 3 bases, with 15 bases between the two germline ends. The CDR3 reads CASSITTGQLYEQYF. For the CDR3, the DNA is TGTGCCAGTAGTATCACTACAGGGCAGCTCTACGAGCAGTACTTC.

The chain combines TRBV30 with TRBJ1-1; D is possibly TRBD1 (5 bases). Germline loops: CDR1 GTSNPN, CDR2 SVGIG (reference sequence). Trimming left V 2 bases short and J 4 bases short, with 14 bases between. The CDR3 totals 14 residues. The CDR3 DNA reads as TGTGCCTGGAGTACTGGCCAGGGTGCCACTGAAGCTTTCTTT. Its translation: CAWSTGQGATEAFF. Full variable domain (outside the CDR3, taken from reference TRBV30 and TRBJ1-1): SQTIHQWPATLVQPVGSPLSLECTVEGTSNPNLYWYRQAAGRGLQLLFYSVGIGQISSEVPQNLSASRPQDRQFILSSKKLLLSDSGFYLCAWSTGQGATEAFFGQGTRLTVV.

In this sample, this clonotype turned up many times. V and J are TRBV12-3 or TRBV12-4 and TRBJ2-2; TRBD2 matches 12 bases. The CDR3 loop spans 16 amino acids. Unmatched junction bases numbered 8, after V lost 6 bases and J lost 6 bases. Here the CDR3 DNA reads TGTGCCAGCAGCAGAAGAGGACTAGCGGGATCCGGGGAGCTGTTTTTT. As protein: CASSRRGLAGSGELFF.

This chain uses TRBV7-9 with TRBJ2-6; D is perhaps TRBD2 (6 bases). Deletions cut 1 base from V and 0 bases from J, with 16 bases between. The CDR3 totals 19 residues. CDR1 and CDR2 from the germline V gene are SEHNR and FQNEAQ (reference sequence). The CDR3 spells CASSLVVEGRSSGANVLTF. CDR3 in DNA: TGTGCCAGCAGCTTAGTTGTGGAGGGCCGAAGCTCTGGGGCCAACGTCCTGACTTTC. The full variable domain, with the rest looked up from reference TRBV7-9 and TRBJ2-6, is DTGVSQNPRHKITKRGQNVTFRCDPISEHNRLYWYRQTLGQGPEFLTYFQNEAQLEKSRLLSDRFSAERPKGSFSTLEIQRTEQGDSAMYLCASSLVVEGRSSGANVLTFGAGSRLTVL.

This clonotype was observed many times. This chain connects TRBV7-9 to TRBJ1-2; TRBD1 might be the D (5 bases). Germline V gene sequence: CDR1 SEHNR, CDR2 FQNEAQ (reference sequence). The CDR3 has 16 residues. V was cut by 6 bases and J by 2 bases, with 19 bases left in between. The DNA for the CDR3 is TGTGCCAGCAGGTCCCGGGACGTCGATTTGAACTATGGCTACACCTTC. Its translation: CASRSRDVDLNYGYTF.

This clonotype occurred many times. This chain connects TRBV2 to TRBJ1-2; 11 positions agree with TRBD1. In germline, CDR1 is SNHLY, CDR2 FYNNEI. V shed 4 bases and J 11 bases; nucleotides not matched to a gene: 12. CDR3 length: 15 residues. CDR3 DNA: TGTGCCAGCAGTGCCTCCGCCGGGACAGGGGGACGGTACACCTTC. Translation: CASSASAGTGGRYTF.

This clonotype was seen repeatedly, ten times or more. CDR3 bases: TGTGCCAGCAGTGAAAGCAGGGGCGGAAACACCATATATTTT. As protein: CASSESRGGNTIYF. This sequence joins TRBV2 and TRBJ1-3; perhaps TRBD1 as D (6 bases). V shed 2 bases and J shed 4 bases, with 9 bases lying between them. CDR1 is SNHLY and CDR2 is FYNNEI in the germline V gene. CDR3 length: 14 residues. Based on the CDR3 plus reference TRBV2 and TRBJ1-3, the full variable domain is EPEVTQTPSHQVTQMGQEVILRCVPISNHLYFYWYRQILGQKVEFLVSFYNNEISEKSEIFDDQFSVERPDGSNFTLKIRSTKLEDSAMYFCASSESRGGNTIYFGEGSWLTVV.

The J gene is TRBJ2-1, the V gene TRBV7-3; 15 nucleotides match TRBD2. V gave up 5 bases and J gave up 6 bases; unmatched junction bases: 14. This CDR3 contains 19 residues. Per germline, CDR1 SGHTA and CDR2 FQGTGA. The CDR3 protein is CASSRSGLAGGSGPNEQFF. The CDR3 nucleotides are TGTGCCAGCAGCCGATCAGGACTAGCGGGAGGGTCGGGGCCCAATGAGCAGTTCTTC.